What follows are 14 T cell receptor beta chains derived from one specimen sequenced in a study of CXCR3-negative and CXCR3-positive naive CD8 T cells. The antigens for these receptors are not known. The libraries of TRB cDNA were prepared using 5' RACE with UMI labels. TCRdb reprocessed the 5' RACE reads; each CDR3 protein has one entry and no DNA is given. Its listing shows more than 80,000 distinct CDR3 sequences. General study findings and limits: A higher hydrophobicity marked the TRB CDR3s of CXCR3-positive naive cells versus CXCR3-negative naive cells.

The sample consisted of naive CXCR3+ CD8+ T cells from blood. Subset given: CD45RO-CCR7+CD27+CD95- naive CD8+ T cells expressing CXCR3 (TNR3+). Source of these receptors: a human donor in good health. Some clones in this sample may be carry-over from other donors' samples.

CDR3 residues: CATSRDGSAGEQYF. V gene TRBV15 combines with J gene TRBJ2-7; TCRdb proposes TRBD2, but this gene call is untestable without DNA. Germline-derived CDR1 and CDR2 are LNHNV and YYDKDF (reference sequence). CDR3 length: 14 residues.

The CDR3: CSVLDSYNEQFF. The J gene is TRBJ2-1, the V gene TRBV29-1. CDR1 and CDR2 from the germline V gene are SQVTM and ANQGSEA. The CDR3 is 12 amino acids.

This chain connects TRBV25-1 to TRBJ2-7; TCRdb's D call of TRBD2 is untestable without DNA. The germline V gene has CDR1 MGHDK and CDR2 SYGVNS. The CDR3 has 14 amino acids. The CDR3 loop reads CASSEFGREVEQYF.

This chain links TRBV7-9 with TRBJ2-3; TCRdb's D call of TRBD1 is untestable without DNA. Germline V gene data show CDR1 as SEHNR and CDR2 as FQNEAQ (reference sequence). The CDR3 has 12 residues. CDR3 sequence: CASSLVLAQTEF.

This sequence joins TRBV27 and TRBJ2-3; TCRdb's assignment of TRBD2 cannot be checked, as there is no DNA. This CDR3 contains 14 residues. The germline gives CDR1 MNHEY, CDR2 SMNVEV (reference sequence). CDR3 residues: CASSSAGLGGTQYF.

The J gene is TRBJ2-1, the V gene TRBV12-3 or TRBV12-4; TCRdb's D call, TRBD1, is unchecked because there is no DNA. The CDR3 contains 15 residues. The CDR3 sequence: CASSFPRTVYNEQFF.

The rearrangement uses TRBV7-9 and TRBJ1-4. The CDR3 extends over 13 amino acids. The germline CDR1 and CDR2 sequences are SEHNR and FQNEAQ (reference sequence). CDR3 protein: CASSLGAREKLFF.

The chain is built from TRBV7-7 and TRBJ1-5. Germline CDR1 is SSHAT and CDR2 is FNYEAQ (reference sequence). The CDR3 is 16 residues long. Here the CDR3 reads CASSRQRAQPNQPQHF.

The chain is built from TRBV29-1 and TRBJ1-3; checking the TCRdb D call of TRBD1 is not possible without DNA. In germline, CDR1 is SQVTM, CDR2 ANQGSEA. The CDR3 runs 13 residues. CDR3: CSGGLPGGNTIYF.

CDR3 amino acids: CASSQGQRPGEQYF. The V and J genes are TRBV14 and TRBJ2-7; TCRdb gives TRBD1 as the D gene, but with no DNA this cannot be confirmed. The CDR3 extends over 14 amino acids. Germline CDR1 and CDR2: SGHDN and FVKESK.

This CDR3 is CAAPAETITGELFF. This chain uses TRBV30 with TRBJ2-2; TCRdb names TRBD1, which stays unverified in the absence of DNA. Germline V gene data show CDR1 as GTSNPN and CDR2 as SVGIG (reference sequence). The CDR3 covers 14 residues.

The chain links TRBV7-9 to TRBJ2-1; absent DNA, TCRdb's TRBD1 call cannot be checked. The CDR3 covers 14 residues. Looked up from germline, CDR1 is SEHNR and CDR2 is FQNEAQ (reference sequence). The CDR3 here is CASSPWTGGDEQFF.

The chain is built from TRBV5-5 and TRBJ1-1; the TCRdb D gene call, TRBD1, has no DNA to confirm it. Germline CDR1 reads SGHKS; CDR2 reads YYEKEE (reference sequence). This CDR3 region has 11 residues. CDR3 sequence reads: CASSLQGEAFF.

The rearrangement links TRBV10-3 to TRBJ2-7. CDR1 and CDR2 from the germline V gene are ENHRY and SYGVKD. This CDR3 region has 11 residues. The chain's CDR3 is CAISNLYEQYF.